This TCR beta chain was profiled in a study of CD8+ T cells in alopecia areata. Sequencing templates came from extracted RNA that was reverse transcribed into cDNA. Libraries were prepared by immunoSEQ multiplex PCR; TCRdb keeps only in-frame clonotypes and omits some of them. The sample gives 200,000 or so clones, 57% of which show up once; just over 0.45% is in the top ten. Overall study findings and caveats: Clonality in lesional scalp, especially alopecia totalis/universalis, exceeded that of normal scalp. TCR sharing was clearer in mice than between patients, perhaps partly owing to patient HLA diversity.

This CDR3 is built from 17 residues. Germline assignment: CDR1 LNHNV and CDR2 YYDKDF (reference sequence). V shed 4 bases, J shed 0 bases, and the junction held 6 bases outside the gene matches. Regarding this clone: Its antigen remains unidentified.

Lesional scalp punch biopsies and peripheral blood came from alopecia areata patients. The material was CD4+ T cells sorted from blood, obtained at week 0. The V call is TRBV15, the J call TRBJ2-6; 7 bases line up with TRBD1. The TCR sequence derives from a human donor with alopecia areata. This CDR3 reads CATSTGQIPSGANVLTF. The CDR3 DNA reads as TGTGCCACCAGCACGGGACAGATTCCCTCTGGGGCCAACGTCCTGACTTTC.